A single sample gave rise to the 22 T cell receptor beta chains below, sequenced in a study of CD8+CD57+ T cells in acquired aplastic anemia. Template material for TCR beta VDJ and CDR3 profiling consisted of genomic DNA. TCRdb re-called the reads through MiXCR, storing one row per CDR3 protein. The sample records 250,000 to 300,000 distinct CDR3 sequences, 45% to 65% being singletons. The sequenced patients had an expansion of CD8+CD57+ cells seen by flow cytometry. The sample comprised sorted CD4+, CD8+, or CD8+CD57+ T cells (not recorded which) from PBMCs. The receptors stem from a human donor with aplastic anemia.

The V and J genes are TRBV14 and TRBJ2-3, with D perhaps matching TRBD1 or TRBD2 (5 bases each). The V end was cut by 6 bases, the J end by 1 base, with 14 bases between. There are 15 residues in the CDR3. Germline assignment: CDR1 SGHDN and CDR2 FVKESK. The CDR3 is CASRGTRGGTDTQYF. The CDR3 region has the DNA TGTGCCAGCAGGGGGACCCGTGGCGGCACAGATACGCAGTATTTT.

This clonotype was recorded at least ten times. The chain links TRBV7-9 to TRBJ2-7, with a possible D match to TRBD2 (5 bases). V was shortened by 1 base and J by 5 bases, with 9 bases between the two germline ends. The CDR3 runs to 13 residues. Germline assignment: CDR1 SEHNR and CDR2 FQNEAQ (reference sequence). CDR3 sequence (DNA): TGTGCCAGCAGCTTAGGGACGACTAACGAGCAGTACTTC. It yields the protein CASSLGTTNEQYF.

The V and J genes are TRBV6-6 and TRBJ2-3, with D maybe TRBD1 (7 bases). V dropped 2 bases and J dropped 5 bases, with 11 bases sitting between them. Germline V lookup: CDR1 MNHNY, CDR2 SVGAGI (reference sequence). The CDR3 covers 14 residues. The CDR3 loop is CASSYGGGRDTQYF. For the CDR3, the DNA is TGTGCCAGCAGTTACGGAGGGGGCAGAGATACGCAGTATTTT.

At least ten counts were recorded for this clonotype. The CDR3 spells CASSLSYGSSGNTIYF. CDR3 sequence (DNA): TGTGCCAGCAGCTTATCTTATGGAAGCTCTGGAAACACCATATATTTT. V and J are TRBV7-2 and TRBJ1-3; D not resolved. Germline V gene sequence: CDR1 SGHTA, CDR2 FQGNSA. V gave up 2 bases and J gave up 0 bases, with 11 bases separating them. The length of the CDR3 is 16 residues.

J is TRBJ1-6 and V is TRBV9; no firm D call. Germline lookup yields CDR1 SGDLS and CDR2 YYNGEE. V was pared by 2 bases and J by 6 bases, with 9 bases between. The CDR3 runs 14 residues. Here the CDR3 reads CASSVMFGNSPLHF. The CDR3 coding sequence is TGTGCCAGCAGCGTCATGTTCGGTAATTCACCCCTCCACTTT.

This clonotype appeared a few times. This chain uses TRBV20-1 with TRBJ1-2; a possible D gene is TRBD1 (5 bases). Germline V CDR1 and CDR2: DFQATT, SNEGSKA (reference sequence). V dropped 0 bases and J dropped 4 bases, with 15 bases sitting between them. The CDR3 length is 15 residues. CDR3 loop: CSARDRTQPFYGYTF. DNA for the CDR3: TGCAGTGCTAGAGATAGGACACAACCCTTCTATGGCTACACCTTC.

DNA for the CDR3: TGTGCCAGCAGTTATGGAAGAGGGTTTGATTCACCCCTCCACTTT. Its translation is CASSYGRGFDSPLHF. V usage is TRBV6-5 and J usage is TRBJ1-6, with unresolved D. The CDR3 contains 15 residues. Germline V gene data show CDR1 as MNHEY and CDR2 as SVGAGI. Trimming cost V 3 bases and J 8 bases, with 14 bases left between them.

This clonotype has at least ten counts. The J gene is TRBJ1-3, the V gene TRBV5-8; TRBD1 might be the D (5 bases). CDR3 length: 15 residues. The germline V gene encodes CDR1 SGHTS and CDR2 YDEGEE. Deletions cut 4 bases from V and 0 bases from J, with 11 bases between. The CDR3 sequence: CASSQGTVSGNTIYF. CDR3 DNA sequence: TGTGCCAGCAGCCAAGGGACGGTCTCTGGAAACACCATATATTTT. The variable domain in full, completed from reference TRBV5-8 and TRBJ1-3, reads EAGVTQSPTHLIKTRGQQATLRCSPISGHTSVYWYQQALGLGLQFLLWYDEGEERNRGNFPPRFSGRQFPNYSSELNVNALELEDSALYLCASSQGTVSGNTIYFGEGSWLTVV.

V and J are TRBV15 and TRBJ1-2; tentatively, D is TRBD1 (6 bases). The ends were cut back, 0 bases at V and 6 bases at J, with 17 bases in the middle. From germline, CDR1 is LNHNV and CDR2 YYDKDF (reference sequence). This CDR3 has 16 residues. Written as DNA, the CDR3 is TGTGCCACCAGCAGAGATTCCTCGACAGGACTGGATGGCTACACCTTC. It translates to CATSRDSSTGLDGYTF.

The sample holds many counts of this clonotype. An end of the junction does not agree with germline; a read error may underlie this. The chain has TRBV5-1 and TRBJ2-1, with 8 bases that match TRBD1. CDR1 and CDR2 (germline): SGHRS, YFSETQ. The CDR3 sequence is 12 residues long. CDR3 DNA sequence: TGCGCCAGCAGCTATGGACAGGGCCCTTCGCTCTTC. Its translation is CASSYGQGPSLF. The full variable domain, with the rest looked up from reference TRBV5-1 and TRBJ2-1, is KAGVTQTPRYLIKTRGQQVTLSCSPISGHRSVSWYQQTPGQGLQFLFEYFSETQRNKGNFPGRFSGRQFSNSRSEMNVSTLELGDSALYLCASSYGQGPSLFGPGTRLTVL.

V usage is TRBV9 and J usage is TRBJ1-2; possibly TRBD1 for D (6 bases). CDR1 SGDLS and CDR2 YYNGEE come from the germline V gene. CDR3 length: 15 residues. Between the trimmed V and J ends, which lost 4 bases and 4 bases, there was a span of 17 bases. The CDR3 sequence is CASSMGAQTSYGYTF. Written as DNA, the CDR3 is TGTGCCAGCAGCATGGGGGCCCAAACGAGCTATGGCTACACCTTC. The full variable domain, rest sourced from reference TRBV9 and TRBJ1-2, is DSGVTQTPKHLITATGQRVTLRCSPRSGDLSVYWYQQSLDQGLQFLIQYYNGEERAKGNILERFSAQQFPDLHSELNLSSLELGDSALYFCASSMGAQTSYGYTFGSGTRLTVV.

This clonotype occurred once. This chain joins TRBV15 and TRBJ2-3; 8 nucleotides line up with TRBD2. The CDR3 extends over 16 amino acids. V shed 1 base and J 5 bases; nucleotides not matched to a gene: 8. The V gene's germline CDR1 is LNHNV and CDR2 YYDKDF (reference sequence). CDR3 DNA sequence: TGTGCCACCAGCAGAGTGGGTAGCGGGAACCGAGATACGCAGTATTTT. Translated, it gives CATSRVGSGNRDTQYF.

This chain links TRBV7-9 with TRBJ2-1, with 13 bases identical to TRBD2. V lost 5 bases to trimming and J lost 9 bases; unmatched junction nucleotides: 7. From germline, CDR1 is SEHNR and CDR2 FQNEAQ (reference sequence). This CDR3 has 15 amino acids. CDR3 DNA: TGTGCCAGCAGCGTTACTAGCGGGGGGGCTGGTGAGCAGTTCTTC. The encoded protein is CASSVTSGGAGEQFF.

This rearrangement joins TRBV20-1 to TRBJ1-6, with a weak D call TRBD1 (5 bases). V lost 6 bases, J lost 10 bases, and 10 bases lay in between. Germline CDR1 is DFQATT and CDR2 is SNEGSKA (reference sequence). The CDR3 is 11 amino acids. CDR3 sequence reads: CSAPWGSPLHF. The CDR3 nucleotides are TGCAGTGCCCCCTGGGGGTCACCCCTCCACTTT.

Turning to this clonotype: The germline gene is not matched at one end of the junction; a read error may be the cause. The CDR3 sequence: CASSQEGTLRVF. The CDR3 region has the DNA TGTGCCAGCAGCCAAGAGGGGACCCTAAGGGTGTTT. The chain uses TRBV14 and TRBJ1-1; D possibly corresponds to TRBD1 (5 bases). The germline V gene encodes CDR1 SGHDN and CDR2 FVKESK. This CDR3 contains 12 residues.

This clonotype was detected many times. The chain recombines TRBV12-3 or TRBV12-4 with TRBJ2-1; 9 positions match TRBD2. CDR3 size: 15 residues. V trimming: 3 bases; J trimming: 4 bases; junction bases outside the gene matches: 4. The CDR3 protein is CASSFAGGGYNEQFF. CDR3 bases: TGTGCCAGCAGTTTTGCGGGGGGGGGGTACAATGAGCAGTTCTTC.

The chain has TRBV14 and TRBJ1-1; the D is unclear. The CDR3 is made up of 13 amino acids. V gave up 7 bases and J gave up 1 base, with 10 bases separating them. Germline V CDR1 and CDR2: SGHDN, FVKESK. Written as DNA, the CDR3 is TGTGCCAGCAAAGAGAGTACGAACACTGAAGCTTTCTTT. This sequence encodes CASKESTNTEAFF.

This clonotype was counted many times. The junction and the germline gene differ at one end; a read error may be behind it. The CDR3 spells CASSQGGLAKDEQFF. DNA of the CDR3: TGTGCCAGCAGTCAAGGGGGACTAGCGAAAGATGAGCAGTTCTTC. This chain joins TRBV3-1 and TRBJ2-1, with 10 bases matching TRBD2. The CDR3 runs to 15 residues. Germline lookup yields CDR1 LGHDT and CDR2 YNNKEL (reference sequence).

This clonotype was seen a few times. The rearrangement joins TRBV20-1 to TRBJ1-2, with D unresolved. This CDR3 is built from 14 residues. Trimming stripped 0 bases from V and 1 base from J, with 9 bases between. Germline-derived CDR1 and CDR2 are DFQATT and SNEGSKA (reference sequence). CDR3 bases: TGCAGTGCTAGAGATCTTTCAGATAACTATGGCTACACCTTC. Protein: CSARDLSDNYGYTF.

The V and J genes are TRBV13 and TRBJ1-2; TRBD1 matches 9 bases. Germline-derived CDR1 and CDR2 are PRHDT and FYEKMQ (reference sequence). V was clipped by 7 bases and J by 4 bases; unmatched bases: 13. This CDR3 contains 16 residues. The CDR3: CASTLPPGTGPYGYTF. The CDR3 region has the DNA TGTGCCAGCACCCTTCCTCCCGGGACAGGGCCCTATGGCTACACCTTC.

The chain joins TRBV20-1 to TRBJ1-2, with 8 positions matching TRBD1. Germline V gene sequence: CDR1 DFQATT, CDR2 SNEGSKA (reference sequence). Losses at the gene ends were 1 base for V and 7 bases for J; bases not matched to a gene: 11. This CDR3 has 15 residues. CDR3 DNA: TGCAGTGCTAGAGCCCAGGGACAGGAGGGAAGTGGCTACACCTTC. Translation: CSARAQGQEGSGYTF.

The chain recombines TRBV20-1 with TRBJ1-2; D call uncertain. Germline values: CDR1 DFQATT, CDR2 SNEGSKA (reference sequence). V was pared by 1 base and J by 3 bases, with 21 bases between. The length of the CDR3 is 17 residues. The DNA for the CDR3 is TGCAGTGCTAGAGCTCACGCCTCAGCCGAAGCTGACTATGGCTACACCTTC. It encodes CSARAHASAEADYGYTF.